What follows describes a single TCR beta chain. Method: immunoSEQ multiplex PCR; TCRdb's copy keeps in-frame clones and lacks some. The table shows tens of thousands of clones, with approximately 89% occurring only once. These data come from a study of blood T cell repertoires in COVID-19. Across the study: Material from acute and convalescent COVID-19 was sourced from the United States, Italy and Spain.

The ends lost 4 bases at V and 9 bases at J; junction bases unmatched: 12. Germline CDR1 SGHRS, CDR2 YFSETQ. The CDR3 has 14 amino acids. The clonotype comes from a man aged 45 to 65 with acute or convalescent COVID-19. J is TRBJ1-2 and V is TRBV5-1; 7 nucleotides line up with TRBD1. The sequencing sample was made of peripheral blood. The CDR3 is CASSVDRNKDRYTF. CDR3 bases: TGCGCCAGCAGCGTGGACAGGAATAAGGATCGCTACACCTTC.